These 29 T cell receptor beta chains originate from one sample sequenced in a study of blood T cell repertoires in COVID-19. TCRdb keeps only in-frame clones here, not all; method: immunoSEQ multiplex PCR. The table records about 350,000 clones, 85% to 90% of them present only once. Input material: peripheral blood. The receptors originated from a woman between 70 and 85 years old with COVID-19, enrolled during active disease.

As for this clone: The sample has other DNA sequences that encode this CDR3 too. This chain uses TRBV5-1 with TRBJ1-1; D gene ambiguous. Germline CDR1 is SGHRS and CDR2 is YFSETQ. This CDR3 has 13 residues. Trimming took off 0 bases at V and 3 bases at J, with 6 bases between the two ends. CDR3 residues: CASSLAGDTEAFF. CDR3 bases: TGCGCCAGCAGCTTGGCCGGGGACACTGAAGCTTTCTTT. Full variable domain (outside the CDR3, taken from reference TRBV5-1 and TRBJ1-1): KAGVTQTPRYLIKTRGQQVTLSCSPISGHRSVSWYQQTPGQGLQFLFEYFSETQRNKGNFPGRFSGRQFSNSRSEMNVSTLELGDSALYLCASSLAGDTEAFFGQGTRLTVV.

This chain uses TRBV4-2 with TRBJ2-3; 9 nucleotides align to TRBD2. CDR3 size: 17 residues. The V gene end was trimmed by 2 bases and the J gene end by 1 base; junction bases not matched to a gene: 7. Germline V gives CDR1 LGHNA, CDR2 YNFKEQ. The CDR3 reads CASSQPPTSGGTDTQYF. The DNA for the CDR3 is TGTGCCAGCAGCCAACCCCCGACTAGCGGAGGCACAGATACGCAGTATTTT.

The V and J genes are TRBV10-2 and TRBJ2-3, with 8 bases lining up with TRBD2. The V gene end was trimmed by 4 bases and the J gene end by 0 bases; junction bases not matched to a gene: 6. Germline CDR1 is WSHSY and CDR2 is SAAADI. The CDR3 is 16 amino acids. CDR3 DNA: TGCGCCAGCAGTGCGGGGGGGCGTTTAAGCACAGATACGCAGTATTTT. Translated, it gives CASSAGGRLSTDTQYF.

The gene calls are TRBV7-9 and TRBJ1-4, with a tentative D call TRBD1 (6 bases). From germline, CDR1 is SEHNR and CDR2 FQNEAQ (reference sequence). The CDR3 runs 14 residues. V lost 4 bases, J lost 4 bases, and 10 bases lay in between. The CDR3 DNA sequence: TGTGCCAGCAGCTCGGACAGCTATAATGAAAAACTGTTTTTT. Translated, it gives CASSSDSYNEKLFF.

This clone appeared a single time. The rearrangement links TRBV6-5 to TRBJ2-7, with D tentatively TRBD2 (6 bases). Trimming took off 11 bases at V and 2 bases at J, with 19 bases between the two ends. CDR1 is MNHEY, CDR2 SVGAGI, per germline. This CDR3 contains 14 residues. Here the CDR3 DNA reads TGTGCCGCGGGAAAGGTGCAGGGTGCCTACGAGCAGTACTTC. Encoded protein: CAAGKVQGAYEQYF.

This chain links TRBV28 with TRBJ2-7; maybe TRBD2 (6 bases). There are 17 residues in the CDR3. CDR1 and CDR2 from the germline V gene are MDHEN and SYDVKM. Between the trimmed V and J ends, which lost 5 bases and 0 bases, there was a span of 20 bases. CDR3: CASSGTARDGSSYEQYF. The CDR3 region has the DNA TGTGCCAGCAGTGGAACGGCGCGGGACGGCAGCTCCTACGAGCAGTACTTC. The whole variable domain, filled in from reference TRBV28 and TRBJ2-7, reads DVKVTQSSRYLVKRTGEKVFLECVQDMDHENMFWYRQDPGLGLRLIYFSYDVKMKEKGDIPEGYSVSREKKERFSLILESASTNQTSMYLCASSGTARDGSSYEQYFGPGTRLTVT.

The J gene is TRBJ2-4, the V gene TRBV30; 10 bases line up with TRBD2. This CDR3 has 19 amino acids. Germline lookup yields CDR1 GTSNPN and CDR2 SVGIG (reference sequence). The trim removed 3 bases at V and 3 bases at J, leaving 17 bases unmatched. CDR3 coding DNA: TGTGCCTGGAGGTTAGCGGGGGGCCATTTCTCACGAGGCAAAAACATTCAGTACTTC. This gives the protein CAWRLAGGHFSRGKNIQYF.

This clone appeared once. This sequence joins TRBV18 and TRBJ1-2; D is uncertain. CDR3 size: 16 residues. The V end lost 0 bases, the J end lost 0 bases, and 11 bases lay between the germline ends. CDR1 KGHSH and CDR2 LQKENI come from the germline V gene. The CDR3, as DNA: TGTGCCAGCTCACCACCGAGTAGTGTCTCTAACTATGGCTACACCTTC. Amino acid sequence: CASSPPSSVSNYGYTF.

The rearrangement links TRBV7-2 to TRBJ1-1, with unresolved D. Trimming stripped 6 bases from V and 0 bases from J, with 11 bases between. CDR1 is SGHTA, CDR2 FQGNSA, per germline. This CDR3 is built from 14 residues. In DNA form, the CDR3 reads TGTGCCAGCAGGGTGGGGAGATTGAACACTGAAGCTTTCTTT. Translation: CASRVGRLNTEAFF.

The genes are TRBV2 and TRBJ1-5, with D maybe TRBD1 (6 bases). The germline V and J ends were trimmed by 2 bases and 3 bases, with 14 bases remaining between them. The V gene's germline CDR1 is SNHLY and CDR2 FYNNEI. This CDR3 contains 16 residues. This chain's CDR3 is CASSESAGVNNQPQHF. The CDR3 region has the DNA TGTGCCAGCAGTGAAAGCGCAGGGGTCAACAATCAGCCCCAGCATTTT. The full variable domain, rest sourced from reference TRBV2 and TRBJ1-5, is EPEVTQTPSHQVTQMGQEVILRCVPISNHLYFYWYRQILGQKVEFLVSFYNNEISEKSEIFDDQFSVERPDGSNFTLKIRSTKLEDSAMYFCASSESAGVNNQPQHFGDGTRLSIL.

The chain carries TRBV4-1 and TRBJ2-5; D gene unclear. The germline V and J ends were trimmed by 3 bases and 2 bases, with 10 bases remaining between them. Looked up from germline, CDR1 is MGHRA and CDR2 is YSYEKL. The CDR3 loop spans 14 amino acids. CDR3 coding DNA: TGCGCCAGCAGCCACCCCGCCTATCAAGAGACCCAGTACTTC. It specifies CASSHPAYQETQYF.

The chain is built from TRBV7-2 and TRBJ2-1; TRBD2 matches 11 bases. Germline CDR1 reads SGHTA; CDR2 reads FQGNSA. J was trimmed by 5 bases and V by 2 bases; bases with no gene match: 8. The CDR3 totals 17 residues. This CDR3 reads CASSLRSGGASHNEQFF. DNA of the CDR3: TGTGCCAGCAGCTTACGTAGCGGGGGGGCCTCTCACAATGAGCAGTTCTTC. Variable domain in full (rest from reference TRBV7-2 and TRBJ2-1): GAGVSQSPSNKVTEKGKDVELRCDPISGHTALYWYRQSLGQGLEFLIYFQGNSAPDKSGLPSDRFSAERTGGSVSTLTIQRTQQEDSAVYLCASSLRSGGASHNEQFFGPGTRLTVL.

The CDR3 DNA sequence: TGTGCCAGCAGCTTGGATAAAGGGGTACGCTCCTACAATGAGCAGTTCTTC. This codes for CASSLDKGVRSYNEQFF. This chain joins TRBV5-6 and TRBJ2-1, with D maybe TRBD1 (5 bases). The CDR3 extends over 17 amino acids. Trimming shortened V by 0 bases and J by 0 bases, and 13 bases separated the two germline ends. Per the germline V gene, CDR1 is SGHDT and CDR2 is YYEEEE.

The rearrangement joins TRBV5-1 to TRBJ1-2; TRBD1 agrees at 8 bases. Germline V gene lookup returns CDR1 SGHRS and CDR2 YFSETQ. V dropped 1 base and J dropped 4; count of bases not matched to a gene: 6. This CDR3 comprises 15 residues. The CDR3 here is CASSLSTGGSYGYTF. The CDR3 nucleotides read TGCGCCAGCAGCTTGTCAACAGGGGGAAGCTATGGCTACACCTTC. The complete variable domain, with remaining parts taken from reference TRBV5-1 and TRBJ1-2, reads KAGVTQTPRYLIKTRGQQVTLSCSPISGHRSVSWYQQTPGQGLQFLFEYFSETQRNKGNFPGRFSGRQFSNSRSEMNVSTLELGDSALYLCASSLSTGGSYGYTFGSGTRLTVV.

The chain carries TRBV3-1 (or the pseudogene TRBV3-2) and TRBJ1-2; 8 bases map to TRBD1. CDR1 is LGHDT and CDR2 is YNNKEL in the germline V gene (reference sequence). There are 15 residues in the CDR3. V lost 3 bases to trimming and J lost 4 bases; unmatched junction nucleotides: 7. CDR3 nucleotide sequence: TGTGCCAGCAGCCACGCGGGACAGGCCTTCTATGGCTACACCTTC. Its protein is CASSHAGQAFYGYTF.

This chain uses TRBV3-1 (or the pseudogene TRBV3-2) with TRBJ2-2, with unresolved D. Trimming pared 6 bases from V and 4 bases from J, leaving 9 bases between. CDR1 is LGHDT and CDR2 is YNNKEL in the germline V gene (reference sequence). The CDR3 has 13 residues. Written as DNA, the CDR3 is TGTGCCAGCAGTACCCTCGGCACCGGGGAGCTGTTTTTT. This encodes CASSTLGTGELFF.

This chain uses TRBV18 with TRBJ1-6; 7 positions agree with TRBD1. The V gene's germline CDR1 is KGHSH and CDR2 LQKENI. The CDR3 loop spans 16 amino acids. Losses at the gene ends were 5 bases for V and 5 bases for J; bases not matched to a gene: 9. The CDR3 here is CASSANPTGNNSPLHF. DNA for the CDR3: TGTGCCAGCTCAGCGAACCCGACAGGGAATAATTCACCCCTCCACTTT. Supplemented by reference TRBV18 and TRBJ1-6, the full variable domain reads NAGVMQNPRHLVRRRGQEARLRCSPMKGHSHVYWYRQLPEEGLKFMVYLQKENIIDESGMPKERFSAEFPKEGPSILRIQQVVRGDSAAYFCASSANPTGNNSPLHFGNGTRLTVT.

The sample holds one count of this clone. The rearrangement joins TRBV30 to TRBJ2-4, with 8 bases fitting TRBD1. This CDR3 is 15 amino acids long. Germline V gene lookup returns CDR1 GTSNPN and CDR2 SVGIG (reference sequence). V shed 0 bases, J shed 4 bases, and the junction held 5 bases outside the gene matches. The CDR3: CAWSVMGQVKNIQYF. The DNA for the CDR3 is TGTGCCTGGAGTGTAATGGGACAGGTTAAAAACATTCAGTACTTC.

Here the CDR3 reads CASSLERGGTKNIQYF. For the CDR3, the DNA is TGTGCCAGCAGCTTGGAAAGGGGTGGTACCAAAAACATTCAGTACTTC. The chain couples TRBV5-4 to TRBJ2-4, with D possibly matching TRBD1 (5 bases). CDR1 and CDR2 (germline): SGHNT, YYREEE (reference sequence). The germline V and J ends were trimmed by 0 bases and 2 bases, with 12 bases remaining between them. The length of the CDR3 is 16 residues.

This chain joins TRBV5-1 and TRBJ2-5, with TRBD2 matching over 7 bases. The CDR3 length is 15 residues. With V trimmed by 4 bases and J by 3 bases, 9 bases remained unmatched. Germline V gives CDR1 SGHRS, CDR2 YFSETQ. CDR3 bases: TGCGCCAGCAGCGTTGCTGGACTAGATAAAGAGACCCAGTACTTC. Translation gives CASSVAGLDKETQYF.

This rearrangement joins TRBV4-3 to TRBJ1-2; 8 bases agree with TRBD1. The CDR3 runs to 16 residues. V lost 0 bases, J lost 5 bases, and 8 bases stayed unmatched. The germline V gene encodes CDR1 LGHNA and CDR2 YSLEER. In DNA form, the CDR3 reads TGCGCCAGCAGCCAAGATTTCGACAGGGGATATTATGGCTACACCTTC. It encodes CASSQDFDRGYYGYTF.

This chain connects TRBV19 to TRBJ1-2; unclear D gene. Looked up from germline, CDR1 is LNHDA and CDR2 is SQIVND (reference sequence). V dropped 2 bases and J dropped 2 bases, with 9 bases sitting between them. This CDR3 comprises 14 residues. The CDR3 spells CASSILGANYGYTF. CDR3 bases: TGTGCCAGTAGTATACTGGGAGCAAACTATGGCTACACCTTC.

The gene calls are TRBV9 and TRBJ1-1, with 7 positions matching TRBD1. From germline, CDR1 is SGDLS and CDR2 YYNGEE. V was clipped by 4 bases and J by 0 bases; unmatched bases: 6. The CDR3 sequence is 15 residues long. The chain's CDR3 is CASSSTGEVNTEAFF. The CDR3 DNA reads TGTGCCAGCAGCTCCACAGGGGAGGTGAACACTGAAGCTTTCTTT.

This chain connects TRBV21-1 to TRBJ1-5. TRBV21-1 corresponds to a pseudogene. This CDR3 region has 18 residues. As DNA, the CDR3 is TGTGCCAGCAGCAAAAGGTCGCGGGCAGGGAGGAGCAATCAGCCCCAGCATTTT. Translation: CASSKRSRAGRSNQPQHF.

The V call is TRBV4-1, the J call TRBJ1-5; TRBD1 agrees at 9 bases. Unmatched junction bases numbered 5, after V lost 0 bases and J lost 5 bases. The V gene's germline CDR1 is MGHRA and CDR2 YSYEKL. The CDR3 runs to 16 residues. The CDR3 spells CASSQDADRGDQPQHF. CDR3 DNA sequence: TGCGCCAGCAGCCAAGATGCCGACAGGGGGGATCAGCCCCAGCATTTT.

This clone was counted once. The V and J genes are TRBV11-3 and TRBJ2-5; 8 bases are shared with TRBD2. V shed 2 bases and J 4 bases; nucleotides not matched to a gene: 0. CDR3 length equals 13 residues. Germline CDR1 and CDR2: SGHNT and YENEEA. The CDR3 bases are TGTGCCAGCAGCTTACGGGGGGGAGAGACCCAGTACTTC. It codes for CASSLRGGETQYF.

The rearrangement links TRBV19 to TRBJ1-3, with D unclear. Germline V gene lookup returns CDR1 LNHDA and CDR2 SQIVND (reference sequence). The CDR3 spans 13 residues. V dropped 3 bases and J dropped 0 bases, with 3 bases sitting between them. The CDR3 is CASSINSGNTIYF. The DNA of the CDR3 is TGTGCCAGTAGTATTAACTCTGGAAACACCATATATTTT.

The rearrangement links TRBV29-1 to TRBJ2-7; 8 nucleotides agree with TRBD1. The germline V gene has CDR1 SQVTM and CDR2 ANQGSEA. J lost 0 bases, V lost 7 bases, and 8 bases had no gene match. The CDR3 has 14 residues. The CDR3 DNA reads TGCAGCGCCGGAACAGGGGGGAGCTCCTACGAGCAGTACTTC. Translation: CSAGTGGSSYEQYF.

The rearrangement links TRBV9 to TRBJ2-5; the match to TRBD2 covers 14 bases. This CDR3 has 15 amino acids. J was trimmed by 11 bases and V by 0 bases; bases with no gene match: 6. CDR1 SGDLS and CDR2 YYNGEE come from the germline V gene. For the CDR3, the DNA is TGTGCCAGCAGCGTAGAAGGAGGACTAGCGGGGGGTCAGTACTTC. This translates into CASSVEGGLAGGQYF.